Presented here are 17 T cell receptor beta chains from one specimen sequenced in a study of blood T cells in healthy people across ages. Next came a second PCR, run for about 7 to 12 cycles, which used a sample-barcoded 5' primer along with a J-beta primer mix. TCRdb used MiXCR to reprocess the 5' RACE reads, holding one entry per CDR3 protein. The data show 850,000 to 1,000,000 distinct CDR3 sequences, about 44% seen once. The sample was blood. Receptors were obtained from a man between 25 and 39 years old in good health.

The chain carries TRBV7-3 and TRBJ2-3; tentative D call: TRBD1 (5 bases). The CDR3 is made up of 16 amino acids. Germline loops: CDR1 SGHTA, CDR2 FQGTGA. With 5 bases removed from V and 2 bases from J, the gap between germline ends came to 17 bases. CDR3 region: CASSPMRPGATDTQYF. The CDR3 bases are TGTGCCAGCAGCCCAATGCGTCCTGGGGCCACAGATACGCAGTATTTT.

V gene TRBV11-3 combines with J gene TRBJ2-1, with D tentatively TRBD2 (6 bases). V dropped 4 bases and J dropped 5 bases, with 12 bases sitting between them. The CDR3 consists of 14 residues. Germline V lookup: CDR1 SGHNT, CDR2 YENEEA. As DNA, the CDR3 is TGTGCCAGCAGCTGGACGGGGAGGCACAATGAGCAGTTCTTC. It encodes CASSWTGRHNEQFF.

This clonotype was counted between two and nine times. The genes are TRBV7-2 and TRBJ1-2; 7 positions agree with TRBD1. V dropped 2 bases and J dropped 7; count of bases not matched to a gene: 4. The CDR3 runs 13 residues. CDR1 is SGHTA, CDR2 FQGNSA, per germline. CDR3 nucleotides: TGTGCCAGCAGCTTAAGTACAGGGGTTGGCTACACCTTC. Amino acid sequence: CASSLSTGVGYTF.

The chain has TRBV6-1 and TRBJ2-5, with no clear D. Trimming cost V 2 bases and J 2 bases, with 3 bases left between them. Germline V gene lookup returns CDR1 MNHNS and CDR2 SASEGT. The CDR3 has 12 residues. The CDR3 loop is CASSELQETQYF. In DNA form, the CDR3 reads TGTGCCAGCAGTGAACTACAAGAGACCCAGTACTTC.

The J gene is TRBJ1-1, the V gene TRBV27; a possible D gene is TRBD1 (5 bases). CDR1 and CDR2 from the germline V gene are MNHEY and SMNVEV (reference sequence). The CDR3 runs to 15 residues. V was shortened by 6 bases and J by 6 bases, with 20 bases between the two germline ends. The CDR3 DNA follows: TGTGCCAGCAGACCACGGGGCGGACAACACTCTGAAGCTTTCTTT. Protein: CASRPRGGQHSEAFF.

The CDR3 is CASTPEPYGQGAEEKLFF. In DNA form, the CDR3 reads TGTGCCAGCACCCCCGAACCCTATGGACAGGGGGCGGAAGAAAAACTGTTTTTT. The chain uses TRBV27 and TRBJ1-4; 11 bases map to TRBD1. Germline V gene lookup returns CDR1 MNHEY and CDR2 SMNVEV (reference sequence). This CDR3 region has 18 residues. The ends lost 7 bases at V and 8 bases at J; junction bases unmatched: 18.

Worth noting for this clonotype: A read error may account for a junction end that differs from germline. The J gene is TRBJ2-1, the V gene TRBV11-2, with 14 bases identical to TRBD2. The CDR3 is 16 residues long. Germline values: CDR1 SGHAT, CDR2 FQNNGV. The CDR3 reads CANSQTPGLAGVEQFF. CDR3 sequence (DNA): TGTGCCAACAGCCAAACTCCGGGACTAGCGGGGGTCGAGCAGTTCTTC.

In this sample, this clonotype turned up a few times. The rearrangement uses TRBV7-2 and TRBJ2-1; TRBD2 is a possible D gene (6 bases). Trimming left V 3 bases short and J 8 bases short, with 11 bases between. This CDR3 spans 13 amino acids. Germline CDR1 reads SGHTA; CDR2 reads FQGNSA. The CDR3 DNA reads TGTGCCAGCAGCTTGCGCGGGGCCCATGAGCAGTTCTTC. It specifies CASSLRGAHEQFF.

CDR3 in amino acids: CASSQGEIGSPLHF. The DNA for the CDR3 is TGTGCCAGCAGCCAGGGGGAGATAGGTTCACCCCTCCACTTT. V and J are TRBV3-1 and TRBJ1-6, with TRBD1 as a possible D gene (5 bases). Germline-derived CDR1 and CDR2 are LGHDT and YNNKEL (reference sequence). V lost 3 bases, J lost 9 bases, and 12 bases lay in between. The CDR3 extends over 14 amino acids.

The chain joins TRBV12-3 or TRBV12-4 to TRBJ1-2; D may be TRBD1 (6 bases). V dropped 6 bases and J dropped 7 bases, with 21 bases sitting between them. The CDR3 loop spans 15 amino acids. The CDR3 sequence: CASRATGIRGSGYTF. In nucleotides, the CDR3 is TGTGCCAGCAGGGCTACAGGGATTCGGGGCAGTGGCTACACCTTC.

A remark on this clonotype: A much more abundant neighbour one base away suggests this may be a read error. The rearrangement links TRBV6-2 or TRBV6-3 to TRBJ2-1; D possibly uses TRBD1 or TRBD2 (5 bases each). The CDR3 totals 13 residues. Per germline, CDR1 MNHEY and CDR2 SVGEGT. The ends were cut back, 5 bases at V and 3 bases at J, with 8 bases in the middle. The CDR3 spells CASSMGVYNEQFF. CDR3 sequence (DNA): TGTGCCAGCAGTATGGGGGTCTACAATGAGCAGTTCTTC.

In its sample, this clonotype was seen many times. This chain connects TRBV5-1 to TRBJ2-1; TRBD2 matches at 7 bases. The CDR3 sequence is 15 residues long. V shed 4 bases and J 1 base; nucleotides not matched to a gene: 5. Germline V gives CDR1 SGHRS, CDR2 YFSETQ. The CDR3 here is CASSLGGTSYNEQFF. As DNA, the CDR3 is TGCGCCAGCAGCCTGGGGGGGACTTCCTACAATGAGCAGTTCTTC.

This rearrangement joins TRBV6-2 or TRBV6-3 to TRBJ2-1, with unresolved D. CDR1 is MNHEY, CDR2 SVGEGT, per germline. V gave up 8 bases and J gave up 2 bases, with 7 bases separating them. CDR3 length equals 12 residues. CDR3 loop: CASVNTYNEQFF. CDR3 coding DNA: TGTGCCAGCGTTAATACCTACAATGAGCAGTTCTTC.

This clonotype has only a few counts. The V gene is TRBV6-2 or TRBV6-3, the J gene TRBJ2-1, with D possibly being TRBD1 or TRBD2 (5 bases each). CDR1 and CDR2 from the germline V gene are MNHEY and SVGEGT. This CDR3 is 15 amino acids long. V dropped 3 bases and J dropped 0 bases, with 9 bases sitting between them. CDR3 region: CASSYRGPSYNEQFF. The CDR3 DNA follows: TGTGCCAGCAGTTATCGGGGCCCCTCCTACAATGAGCAGTTCTTC.

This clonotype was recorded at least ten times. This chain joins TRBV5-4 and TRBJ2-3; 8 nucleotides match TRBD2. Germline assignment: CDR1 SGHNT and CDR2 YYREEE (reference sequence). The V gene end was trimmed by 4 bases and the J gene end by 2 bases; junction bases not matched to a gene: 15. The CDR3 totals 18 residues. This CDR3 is CASSLGGSGGFLTDTQYF. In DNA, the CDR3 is TGTGCCAGCAGCCTCGGGGGAAGCGGGGGTTTTCTCACAGATACGCAGTATTTT.

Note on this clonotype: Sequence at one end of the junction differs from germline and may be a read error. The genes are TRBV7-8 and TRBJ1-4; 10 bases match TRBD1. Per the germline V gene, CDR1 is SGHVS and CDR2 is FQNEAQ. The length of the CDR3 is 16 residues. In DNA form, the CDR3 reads TGTGTCAGCAGCCGCGGACAGGGGGCAACTAATGAAAAACTGTTTTTT. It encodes CVSSRGQGATNEKLFF. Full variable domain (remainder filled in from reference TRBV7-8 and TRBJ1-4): GAGVSQSPRYKVAKRGQDVALRCDPISGHVSLFWYQQALGQGPEFLTYFQNEAQLDKSGLPSDRFFAERPEGSVSTLKIQRTQQEDSAVYLCVSSRGQGATNEKLFFGSGTQLSVL.

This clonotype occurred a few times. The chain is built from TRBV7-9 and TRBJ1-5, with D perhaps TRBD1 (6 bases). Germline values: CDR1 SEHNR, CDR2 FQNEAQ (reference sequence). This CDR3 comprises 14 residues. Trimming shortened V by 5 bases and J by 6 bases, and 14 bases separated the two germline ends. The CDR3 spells CASSVGSGAQPQHF. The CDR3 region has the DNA TGTGCCAGCAGCGTAGGCTCGGGGGCTCAGCCCCAGCATTTT.